These 11 T cell receptor beta chains came from one sample sequenced in a study of naive and memory T cell subsets. The study, taken as a whole, reports: Possibly reflecting memory cells re-expressing CD45RA, a few larger clonotypes occurred in naive repertoires, especially CD8.

Their recognized antigens are unknown. Two oligonucleotides, mixed equimolar, formed the beta constant-region primer covering TRBC1 and TRBC2. Ligated cDNA was amplified by four rounds of PCR with nested alpha and beta constant-region primers and SP2. MiXCR, applied by TCRdb to the UMI-ligation and nested PCR reads, yields one record per CDR3 protein. The sample records around 140,000 distinct CDR3 sequences, more than 15% being singletons. Sequencing input: naive CD8+ T cells from blood. These receptor sequences come from a human donor in good health.

This chain links TRBV12-3 or TRBV12-4 with TRBJ2-7; D is ambiguous. This CDR3 has 13 residues. V lost 4 bases, J lost 1 base, and 8 bases lay in between. The DNA of the CDR3 is TGTGCCAGCAGTTCGGGTGAGTCCTACGAGCAGTACTTC. This encodes CASSSGESYEQYF.

This sequence joins TRBV7-6 and TRBJ1-1; no firm D call. V lost 3 bases, J lost 11 bases, and 13 bases lay in between. CDR3 size: 12 residues. Germline V gene sequence: CDR1 SGHVS, CDR2 FNYEAQ. The DNA of the CDR3 is TGTGCCAGCAGCTTTGACGGGATCGAGGCTTTCTTT. Translating it yields CASSFDGIEAFF.

The chain has TRBV13 and TRBJ2-7; 9 bases are shared with TRBD1. This CDR3 is built from 16 residues. Germline trimming cut 4 bases from V and 4 bases from J; bases unmatched to any gene: 11. Germline V gene sequence: CDR1 PRHDT, CDR2 FYEKMQ (reference sequence). The CDR3, as DNA: TGTGCCAGCAGCTCCAGACAGGGGGATTCCCCTTACGAGCAGTACTTC. As protein: CASSSRQGDSPYEQYF.

This clonotype was counted only a few times. This chain joins TRBV29-1 and TRBJ2-3; 12 nucleotides line up with TRBD2. There are 16 residues in the CDR3. Germline V gene data show CDR1 as SQVTM and CDR2 as ANQGSEA. V dropped 0 bases and J dropped 4; count of bases not matched to a gene: 5. For the CDR3, the DNA is TGCAGCGTTGAAGAAGGGCTAGCGGGAGGGTCAGATACGCAGTATTTT. This gives the protein CSVEEGLAGGSDTQYF.

The rearrangement links TRBV7-9 to TRBJ2-3; D unresolved. The germline V gene has CDR1 SEHNR and CDR2 FQNEAQ (reference sequence). V lost 5 bases to trimming and J lost 5 bases, with 8 bases between them. This CDR3 has 12 amino acids. The DNA for the CDR3 is TGTGCCAGCAGCAGTCGAGTAGATACGCAGTATTTT. As protein: CASSSRVDTQYF.

The chain carries TRBV7-2 and TRBJ1-1; D call uncertain. Trimming removed 1 base at V and 2 bases at J, with 14 bases between. Germline V gene lookup returns CDR1 SGHTA and CDR2 FQGNSA. The CDR3 runs to 16 residues. As DNA, the CDR3 is TGTGCCAGCAGCTTAGTCTGGTCAGGCGGTAACACTGAAGCTTTCTTT. Residues: CASSLVWSGGNTEAFF.

This clonotype was seen a few times. This chain joins TRBV28 and TRBJ2-2; D possibly corresponds to TRBD2 (6 bases). Per germline, CDR1 MDHEN and CDR2 SYDVKM. Trimming shortened V by 5 bases and J by 6 bases, and 19 bases separated the two germline ends. The CDR3 totals 16 residues. In nucleotides, the CDR3 is TGTGCCAGCAGTCCCGGGGACGGGAGAGGGGCCGGGGAGCTGTTTTTT. It encodes CASSPGDGRGAGELFF.

This chain joins TRBV27 and TRBJ2-7, with D tentatively TRBD2 (6 bases). V lost 3 bases and J lost 2, with 20 bases in between. Germline V gives CDR1 MNHEY, CDR2 SMNVEV (reference sequence). The CDR3 consists of 17 residues. The CDR3 sequence is CASSFVLDGTGTYEQYF. In DNA, the CDR3 is TGTGCCAGCAGTTTTGTGTTGGATGGGACTGGAACCTACGAGCAGTACTTC.

CDR3 sequence reads: CASSATRGSYNEQFF. The CDR3 DNA follows: TGTGCCAGCAGCGCCACAAGGGGCTCCTACAATGAGCAGTTCTTC. This chain joins TRBV9 and TRBJ2-1; D may be TRBD1 (5 bases). This CDR3 has 15 residues. V gave up 3 bases and J gave up 0 bases, with 10 bases separating them. Germline lookup yields CDR1 SGDLS and CDR2 YYNGEE.

At least ten counts were recorded for this clonotype. V usage is TRBV7-9 and J usage is TRBJ2-3, with D possibly being TRBD1 or TRBD2 (5 bases each). CDR1 SEHNR and CDR2 FQNEAQ come from the germline V gene (reference sequence). V lost 6 bases to trimming and J lost 1 base, with 8 bases between them. The CDR3 spans 13 residues. In DNA, the CDR3 is TGTGCCAGCAGGACAGCGGGCACAGATACGCAGTATTTT. This translates into CASRTAGTDTQYF.

This chain connects TRBV6-5 to TRBJ2-7; 9 bases match TRBD2. Germline CDR1 is MNHEY and CDR2 is SVGAGI. The CDR3 contains 15 residues. Germline trimming cut 5 bases from V and 4 bases from J; bases unmatched to any gene: 9. CDR3 DNA sequence: TGTGCCAGCAGTGCCGTGGTAGCGGGAGTGTACGAGCAGTACTTC. It codes for CASSAVVAGVYEQYF.